This record covers a single TCR beta chain. PCR involved 60 Vbeta and 13 Jbeta primers. Data came from immunoSEQ multiplex PCR; TCRdb stores just in-frame clones and leaves some out. The data hold roughly 40,000 clones, with roughly 79% observed a single time. This entry belongs to a study of cytomegalovirus exposure and HLA in healthy donors. V shed 2 bases and J shed 4 bases, with 8 bases lying between them. Germline CDR1 reads MGHRA; CDR2 reads YSYEKL. This CDR3 is built from 13 residues. Sequenced input: PBMCs. The TCR originated in a woman aged 40 to 50 in good health and CMV-seronegative. The rearrangement joins TRBV4-1 to TRBJ1-2; D unclear. CDR3 region: CASSQNRGYGYTF. The CDR3 DNA reads TGCGCCAGCAGCCAAAACCGGGGCTATGGCTACACCTTC.